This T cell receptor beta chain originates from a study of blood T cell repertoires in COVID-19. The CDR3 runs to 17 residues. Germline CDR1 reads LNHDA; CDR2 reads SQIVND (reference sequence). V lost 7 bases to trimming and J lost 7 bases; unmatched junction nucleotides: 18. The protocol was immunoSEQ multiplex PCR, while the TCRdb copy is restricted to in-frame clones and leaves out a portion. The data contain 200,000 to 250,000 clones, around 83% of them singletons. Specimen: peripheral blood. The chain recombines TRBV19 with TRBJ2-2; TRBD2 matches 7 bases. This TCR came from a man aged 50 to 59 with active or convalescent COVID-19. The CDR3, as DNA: TGTGCCAGTACAGTTCGAGCGGGACGTGGGGTGGTCGGGGAGCTGTTTTTT. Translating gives CASTVRAGRGVVGELFF. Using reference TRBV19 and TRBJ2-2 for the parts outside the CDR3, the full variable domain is DGGITQSPKYLFRKEGQNVTLSCEQNLNHDAMYWYRQDPGQGLRLIYYSQIVNDFQKGDIAEGYSVSREKKESFPLTVTSAQKNPTAFYLCASTVRAGRGVVGELFFGEGSRLTVL.